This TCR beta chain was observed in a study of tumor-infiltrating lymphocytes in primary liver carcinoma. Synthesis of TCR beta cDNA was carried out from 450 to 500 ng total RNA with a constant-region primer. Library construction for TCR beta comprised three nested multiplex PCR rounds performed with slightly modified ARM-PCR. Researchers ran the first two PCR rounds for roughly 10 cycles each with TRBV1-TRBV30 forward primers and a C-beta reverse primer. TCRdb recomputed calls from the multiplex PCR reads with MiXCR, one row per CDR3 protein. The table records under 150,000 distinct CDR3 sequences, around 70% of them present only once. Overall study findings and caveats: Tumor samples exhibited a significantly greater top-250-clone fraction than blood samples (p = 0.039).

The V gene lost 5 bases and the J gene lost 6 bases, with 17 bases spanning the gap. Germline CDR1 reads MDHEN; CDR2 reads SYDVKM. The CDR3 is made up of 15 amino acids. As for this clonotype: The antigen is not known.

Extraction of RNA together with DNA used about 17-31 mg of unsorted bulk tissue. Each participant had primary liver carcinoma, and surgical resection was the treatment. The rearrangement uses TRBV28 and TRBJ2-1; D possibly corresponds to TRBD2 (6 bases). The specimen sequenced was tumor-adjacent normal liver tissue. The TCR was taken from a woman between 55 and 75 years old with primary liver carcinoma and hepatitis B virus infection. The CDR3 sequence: CASSRRLVVLNEQFF. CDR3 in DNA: TGTGCCAGCAGTCGTCGACTAGTGGTACTCAATGAGCAGTTCTTC.